The 18 T cell receptor beta chains reported below all come from one sample, sequenced in a study of cytomegalovirus exposure and HLA in healthy donors. PCR involved 60 Vbeta and 13 Jbeta primers. Using immunoSEQ multiplex PCR, the repertoire was profiled, and TCRdb retains in-frame clones only, with some absent. The sample has about 130,000 clones, around 78% seen once. The specimen was PBMCs. The receptors derive from a woman in her forties in good health and CMV-seronegative.

The genes are TRBV19 and TRBJ1-5; D gene ambiguous. Germline lookup yields CDR1 LNHDA and CDR2 SQIVND (reference sequence). The CDR3 extends over 16 amino acids. V shed 5 bases and J shed 4 bases, with 18 bases lying between them. The CDR3, as DNA: TGTGCCAGTAGTCCGGAGAGCGCTGTCCCTAATCAGCCCCAGCATTTT. Residues: CASSPESAVPNQPQHF.

V gene TRBV28 combines with J gene TRBJ2-7, with 8 positions matching TRBD1. The germline V gene has CDR1 MDHEN and CDR2 SYDVKM. The CDR3 consists of 17 residues. Losses at the gene ends were 3 bases for V and 2 bases for J; bases not matched to a gene: 12. The chain's CDR3 is CASSLWGPQGAAYEQYF. DNA of the CDR3: TGTGCCAGCAGTTTGTGGGGCCCCCAGGGGGCAGCCTACGAGCAGTACTTC. The whole variable domain, remainder taken from reference TRBV28 and TRBJ2-7, is DVKVTQSSRYLVKRTGEKVFLECVQDMDHENMFWYRQDPGLGLRLIYFSYDVKMKEKGDIPEGYSVSREKKERFSLILESASTNQTSMYLCASSLWGPQGAAYEQYFGPGTRLTVT.

The chain carries TRBV7-8 and TRBJ1-5, with D maybe TRBD1 (5 bases). The V end was cut by 0 bases, the J end by 6 bases, with 9 bases between. In germline, CDR1 is SGHVS, CDR2 FQNEAQ. There are 14 residues in the CDR3. CDR3 loop: CASSLAGVPQPQHF. The DNA for the CDR3 is TGTGCCAGCAGCTTAGCAGGGGTCCCTCAGCCCCAGCATTTT.

This clone was counted once. The CDR3 spells CAISGTDYGYTF. The CDR3, as DNA: TGTGCCATCAGTGGGACAGACTATGGCTACACCTTC. The V gene is TRBV10-3, the J gene TRBJ1-2; weak D call: TRBD1 (6 bases). The length of the CDR3 is 12 residues. Trimming shortened V by 4 bases and J by 3 bases, and 6 bases separated the two germline ends. The germline gives CDR1 ENHRY, CDR2 SYGVKD.

The chain employs TRBV7-2 and TRBJ2-2; 11 bases match TRBD2. Germline loops: CDR1 SGHTA, CDR2 FQGNSA. The CDR3 consists of 15 residues. After removal of 7 bases from V and 1 base from J, the junction contained 2 bases not matched to a gene. In DNA, the CDR3 is TGTGCCAGCAACCTAGCGGGGGGGAACACCGGGGAGCTGTTTTTT. It specifies CASNLAGGNTGELFF.

The chain uses TRBV5-5 and TRBJ1-1; no definite D call. V lost 4 bases, J lost 3 bases, and 7 bases lay in between. Germline-derived CDR1 and CDR2 are SGHKS and YYEKEE (reference sequence). The CDR3 extends over 12 amino acids. Written as DNA, the CDR3 is TGTGCCAGCAGCCACGGAGACACTGAAGCTTTCTTT. Protein sequence: CASSHGDTEAFF.

A few counts support this clone. Relative to the germline gene, one junction end is altered; a read error may explain this. This chain links TRBV9 with TRBJ2-6; TRBD1 is a possible D gene (5 bases). This CDR3 is 15 amino acids long. Germline V gene sequence: CDR1 SGDLS, CDR2 YYNGEE. In nucleotides, the CDR3 is TGTGCCAGCAGCGTTGAATCCTCTGGGGCCAACGGCCTGACTTTC. It translates to CASSVESSGANGLTF.

V usage is TRBV2 and J usage is TRBJ1-1, with 10 positions matching TRBD1. Germline V gives CDR1 SNHLY, CDR2 FYNNEI. This CDR3 spans 15 amino acids. The trim removed 4 bases at V and 5 bases at J, leaving 7 bases unmatched. CDR3 nucleotides: TGTGCCAGCAGTGTTGGACAGGGGGACCCAACTGAAGCTTTCTTT. This gives the protein CASSVGQGDPTEAFF. Supplemented by reference TRBV2 and TRBJ1-1, the full variable domain reads EPEVTQTPSHQVTQMGQEVILRCVPISNHLYFYWYRQILGQKVEFLVSFYNNEISEKSEIFDDQFSVERPDGSNFTLKIRSTKLEDSAMYFCASSVGQGDPTEAFFGQGTRLTVV.

The chain links TRBV11-3 to TRBJ1-1; D is ambiguous. V shed 3 bases and J shed 3 bases, with 8 bases lying between them. This CDR3 has 13 amino acids. Germline CDR1 and CDR2: SGHNT and YENEEA. Here the CDR3 DNA reads TGTGCCAGCAGCTTTACTAGGGACACTGAAGCTTTCTTT. This codes for CASSFTRDTEAFF.

About this clone: Other DNA variants within this sample encode the same CDR3. The chain combines TRBV2 with TRBJ2-5; D not resolved. V was shortened by 3 bases and J by 3 bases, with 5 bases between the two germline ends. The CDR3 length is 12 residues. Germline V gene data show CDR1 as SNHLY and CDR2 as FYNNEI. CDR3 in DNA: TGTGCCAGCAGTGACCTAGAAGAGACCCAGTACTTC. Its translation is CASSDLEETQYF. The entire variable domain, with the rest obtained from reference TRBV2 and TRBJ2-5, is as follows: EPEVTQTPSHQVTQMGQEVILRCVPISNHLYFYWYRQILGQKVEFLVSFYNNEISEKSEIFDDQFSVERPDGSNFTLKIRSTKLEDSAMYFCASSDLEETQYFGPGTRLLVL.

The chain joins TRBV27 to TRBJ1-1; 7 bases map to TRBD1. Unmatched junction bases numbered 4, after V lost 5 bases and J lost 1 base. This CDR3 is built from 14 residues. Germline lookup yields CDR1 MNHEY and CDR2 SMNVEV (reference sequence). Here the CDR3 reads CASSPGTANTEAFF. For the CDR3, the DNA is TGTGCCAGCAGTCCCGGGACAGCGAACACTGAAGCTTTCTTT.

The chain uses TRBV9 and TRBJ2-7; 8 positions agree with TRBD2. Trimming took 6 bases from V and 13 from J; bases not matched to a gene: 9. Per the germline V gene, CDR1 is SGDLS and CDR2 is YYNGEE. The CDR3 has 11 amino acids. CDR3 DNA: TGTGCCAGCACTTTAGGACTAGCAGATTACTTC. Translating gives CASTLGLADYF. The whole variable domain, filled in from reference TRBV9 and TRBJ2-7, reads DSGVTQTPKHLITATGQRVTLRCSPRSGDLSVYWYQQSLDQGLQFLIQYYNGEERAKGNILERFSAQQFPDLHSELNLSSLELGDSALYFCASTLGLADYFGPGTRLTVT.

This chain connects TRBV2 to TRBJ2-3; no clear D gene. Germline V gene data show CDR1 as SNHLY and CDR2 as FYNNEI. V lost 7 bases, J lost 6 bases, and 17 bases lay in between. The CDR3 has 14 residues. CDR3 nucleotides: TGTGCCAGCACTCCCGTAACGGGTTGGGATACGCAGTATTTT. Encoded protein: CASTPVTGWDTQYF.

The V gene is TRBV29-1, the J gene TRBJ1-3, with 11 bases fitting TRBD1. Unmatched junction bases numbered 3, after V lost 4 bases and J lost 4 bases. Germline values: CDR1 SQVTM, CDR2 ANQGSEA. CDR3 size: 14 residues. The CDR3 DNA follows: TGCAGCGTTGGGACAGGGGGCGTCGGAAACACCATATATTTT. Translated, it gives CSVGTGGVGNTIYF. The whole variable domain, filled in from reference TRBV29-1 and TRBJ1-3, reads SAVISQKPSRDICQRGTSLTIQCQVDSQVTMMFWYRQQPGQSLTLIATANQGSEATYESGFVIDKFPISRPNLTFSTLTVSNMSPEDSSIYLCSVGTGGVGNTIYFGEGSWLTVV.

The rearrangement links TRBV5-1 to TRBJ2-6, with D tentatively TRBD2 (5 bases). V lost 0 bases to trimming and J lost 1 base, with 11 bases between them. This CDR3 region has 17 residues. The germline gives CDR1 SGHRS, CDR2 YFSETQ. This CDR3 is CASSLGTFRSGANVLTF. In DNA form, the CDR3 reads TGCGCCAGCAGCTTGGGGACTTTCAGATCTGGGGCCAACGTCCTGACTTTC. The full variable domain, its missing parts supplied by reference TRBV5-1 and TRBJ2-6, is KAGVTQTPRYLIKTRGQQVTLSCSPISGHRSVSWYQQTPGQGLQFLFEYFSETQRNKGNFPGRFSGRQFSNSRSEMNVSTLELGDSALYLCASSLGTFRSGANVLTFGAGSRLTVL.

The V and J genes are TRBV19 and TRBJ1-5; D is uncertain. This CDR3 spans 13 amino acids. The germline CDR1 and CDR2 sequences are LNHDA and SQIVND (reference sequence). The V and J ends lost 4 bases and 7 bases respectively, with 11 bases between them. The CDR3 loop is CASSRDGAQPQHF. DNA for the CDR3: TGTGCCAGTAGTAGAGACGGAGCCCAGCCCCAGCATTTT.

This clone was detected only a few times. The chain employs TRBV28 and TRBJ2-5; 10 bases agree with TRBD2. V was pared by 3 bases and J by 2 bases, with 3 bases of the junction left unmatched. CDR1 and CDR2 (germline): MDHEN, SYDVKM. The CDR3 runs to 15 residues. The DNA of the CDR3 is TGTGCCAGCAGTTTGCTAGCGGGAGTTCAAGAGACCCAGTACTTC. Protein product: CASSLLAGVQETQYF.

This clone was found a few times. V and J are TRBV2 and TRBJ2-3; D gene uncertain. Between the trimmed V and J ends, which lost 6 bases and 0 bases, there was a span of 4 bases. The CDR3 runs 12 residues. Germline V gene lookup returns CDR1 SNHLY and CDR2 FYNNEI. The chain's CDR3 is CASSYSTDTQYF. For the CDR3, the DNA is TGTGCCAGCAGCTACAGCACAGATACGCAGTATTTT.